The present entry profiles one T cell receptor (beta chain) with its context. The antigen is unknown. The data were obtained in a study of shared clonotypes between healthy human individuals. Study details: The plates for each donor numbered three CD4 naive, three CD4 memory, two CD8 naive and one CD8 memory. Study-wide points: Among several donors, approximately 4.6% of naive CD4 clonotypes were found in common. Clonotype sharing among donors was expected to depend on sequencing depth.

The V end was cut by 2 bases, the J end by 5 bases, with 18 bases between. The CDR3 runs to 16 residues. Germline V lookup: CDR1 MNHEY, CDR2 SVGAGI. Sequenced by immunoSEQ multiplex PCR; TCRdb stores in-frame clones only, minus some. The sample lists fewer than 350,000 clones; around 87% were seen once. The chain carries TRBV6-5 and TRBJ2-5, with D hard to call. This sequence was found in a man younger than 35 in good health. Specimen: memory CD8+ T cells sorted from blood. The subset was: CD45RO+ cells pooled with CCR7-negative TemRA cells. The CDR3 protein is CASSYVHTTLGETQYF. CDR3 sequence (DNA): TGTGCCAGCAGTTACGTTCACACTACCTTGGGGGAGACCCAGTACTTC.